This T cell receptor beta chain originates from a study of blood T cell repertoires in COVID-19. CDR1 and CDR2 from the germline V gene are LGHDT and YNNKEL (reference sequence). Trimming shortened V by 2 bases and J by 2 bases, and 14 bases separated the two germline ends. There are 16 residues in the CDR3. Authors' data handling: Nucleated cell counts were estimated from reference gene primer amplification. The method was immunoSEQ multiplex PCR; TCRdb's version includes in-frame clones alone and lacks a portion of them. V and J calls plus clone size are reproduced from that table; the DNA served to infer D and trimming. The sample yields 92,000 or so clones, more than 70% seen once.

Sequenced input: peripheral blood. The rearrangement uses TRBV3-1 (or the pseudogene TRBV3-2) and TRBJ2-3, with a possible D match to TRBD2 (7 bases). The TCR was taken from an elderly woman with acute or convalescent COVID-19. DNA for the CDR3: TGTGCCAGCAGCCAACGTGCGGGGGCGCTCACAGATACGCAGTATTTT. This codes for CASSQRAGALTDTQYF.